This T cell receptor beta chain was sequenced during a study of chronic HIV infection and antiretroviral therapy. MiXCR, run by TCRdb on the 5' RACE reads, gives a single entry per CDR3 protein. Among about 48,000 distinct CDR3 sequences listed, roughly 19% were seen once. Germline trimming cut 4 bases from V and 10 bases from J; bases unmatched to any gene: 9. The CDR3 loop spans 14 amino acids. Germline CDR1 is MNHEY and CDR2 is SMNVEV (reference sequence). The gene calls are TRBV27 and TRBJ2-1, with 8 bases identical to TRBD1. The sample comprised peripheral blood. This receptor was identified in an adult who had HIV and had not received antiretroviral therapy, or was an uninfected healthy control (not recorded which). Here the CDR3 DNA reads TGTGCCAGCAGTTCTTGGACAGGGAGTTTCGAGCAGTTCTTC. Translated: CASSSWTGSFEQFF.